Shown below are 5 T cell receptor beta chains from a single sample sequenced in a study of long-term antiretroviral therapy in people with HIV. It was version v3.0 of the immunoSEQ assay that was run at survey level. The data were produced by immunoSEQ multiplex PCR, yet TCRdb's version contains in-frame clones alone and is incomplete. The sample yields about 24,000 clones, approximately 79% seen once. Sample: unsorted PBMCs, taken 1.2 years after starting antiretroviral therapy. Receptors originate from a woman in her forties with HIV.

V and J are TRBV7-2 and TRBJ2-7; D is ambiguous. There are 13 residues in the CDR3. Trimming shortened V by 4 bases and J by 6 bases, and 13 bases separated the two germline ends. CDR1 and CDR2 from the germline V gene are SGHTA and FQGNSA. DNA of the CDR3: TGTGCCAGCAGCTCTGCTGTTAGGCGCGAGCAGTACTTC. Encoded protein: CASSSAVRREQYF.

This chain joins TRBV11-3 and TRBJ2-5, with D possibly matching TRBD2 (5 bases). Per germline, CDR1 SGHNT and CDR2 YENEEA. Trimming pared 3 bases from V and 1 base from J, leaving 15 bases between. This CDR3 spans 16 amino acids. The CDR3 protein is CASSLRGSGTQETQYF. CDR3 coding DNA: TGTGCCAGCAGCTTGCGCGGATCGGGAACCCAAGAGACCCAGTACTTC.

CDR3 bases: TGTGCCAGTAGTATAGACCCAGGGGGGTACACTGAAGCTTTCTTT. Its protein is CASSIDPGGYTEAFF. The chain recombines TRBV19 with TRBJ1-1; 7 bases line up with TRBD1. From germline, CDR1 is LNHDA and CDR2 SQIVND (reference sequence). J was trimmed by 3 bases and V by 0 bases; bases with no gene match: 4. The CDR3 runs to 15 residues. The full variable domain, with the rest looked up from reference TRBV19 and TRBJ1-1, is DGGITQSPKYLFRKEGQNVTLSCEQNLNHDAMYWYRQDPGQGLRLIYYSQIVNDFQKGDIAEGYSVSREKKESFPLTVTSAQKNPTAFYLCASSIDPGGYTEAFFGQGTRLTVV.

The chain combines TRBV30 with TRBJ2-3; no reliable D call. The CDR3 is 14 residues long. Germline V gene sequence: CDR1 GTSNPN, CDR2 SVGIG (reference sequence). Trimming cost V 0 bases and J 0 bases, with 7 bases left between them. The CDR3 DNA follows: TGTGCCTGGAGTGTACAATCTAGCACAGATACGCAGTATTTT. Its translation is CAWSVQSSTDTQYF.

The chain carries TRBV11-2 and TRBJ2-5, with a weak D call TRBD1 (6 bases). Germline lookup yields CDR1 SGHAT and CDR2 FQNNGV. Trimming left V 1 base short and J 4 bases short, with 22 bases between. This CDR3 spans 18 amino acids. The CDR3 nucleotides are TGTGCCAGCAGCTTAGGGCCCCGAAAGGGGGAGTATGTAGAGACCCAGTACTTC. Protein: CASSLGPRKGEYVETQYF.